Here is one T cell receptor (beta chain) with its context. Treatment defined: roughly 18 received Ad26.COV2.S at low or high dose, single or two shots; several received placebo; per-sample allocation not given. Sampling was performed 63 days after the first vaccine or placebo injection. The individual, an adult aged 18-55 years, was a donor in Boston. What was given as vaccine was an Ad26 vector encoding Wuhan-strain SARS-CoV-2 spike. The CDR3 contains 16 residues. V lost 9 bases and J 0 bases, leaving 18 bases between the germline ends. This sample was included in a study of Ad26.COV2.S vaccination and SARS-CoV-2 variants. The data were produced by immunoSEQ multiplex PCR, yet TCRdb's version contains in-frame clones alone and is incomplete. The repertoire holds roughly 350,000 clones, with more than 85% as singletons.

The chain couples TRBV23-1 to TRBJ2-1; D is possibly TRBD2 (6 bases). TRBV23-1 qualifies as an ORF whose function is uncertain. The starting material was peripheral blood, obtained in a trial of Ad26.COV2.S vaccine versus placebo. The receptor comes from a person aged 18-65 years who received the Ad26.COV2.S COVID-19 vaccine or a placebo. CDR3 sequence reads: CASPLGKRVSYNEQFF. The CDR3 bases are TGCGCCAGTCCCCTTGGGAAGCGGGTCTCCTACAATGAGCAGTTCTTC.